Following are 7 T cell receptor beta chains from one sample sequenced in a study of blood T cell repertoires in COVID-19. The assay was immunoSEQ multiplex PCR, and TCRdb's table has in-frame clones only and misses some. The sample consists of fewer than 200,000 clones, around three quarters of them appearing once. Material: peripheral blood. The receptor set was obtained from a man between 65 and 80 years old with active or convalescent COVID-19.

J is TRBJ2-3 and V is TRBV3-1 (or the pseudogene TRBV3-2); D possibly corresponds to TRBD1 (6 bases). The CDR3 has 13 amino acids. Trimming took 4 bases from V and 6 from J, leaving 11 bases between them. Germline loops: CDR1 LGHDT, CDR2 YNNKEL (reference sequence). The CDR3 DNA reads TGTGCCAGCAGCCGAACAGGGATGGATACGCAGTATTTT. Encoded protein: CASSRTGMDTQYF.

This chain joins TRBV27 and TRBJ1-5; 10 bases map to TRBD1. The ends lost 5 bases at V and 7 bases at J; junction bases unmatched: 11. Germline CDR1 is MNHEY and CDR2 is SMNVEV (reference sequence). CDR3 length: 16 amino acids. The CDR3 coding sequence is TGTGCCAGCAGTCCACGGATACCGGGACAGGGGCAGCCCCAGCATTTT. It codes for CASSPRIPGQGQPQHF.

The gene calls are TRBV29-1 and TRBJ2-5, with D possibly being TRBD1 (6 bases). Germline lookup yields CDR1 SQVTM and CDR2 ANQGSEA. CDR3 length equals 14 residues. Trimming took off 7 bases at V and 5 bases at J, with 20 bases between the two ends. The CDR3 reads CSAGGSPDGETQYF. CDR3 nucleotide sequence: TGCAGCGCTGGGGGCAGTCCTGACGGGGAGACCCAGTACTTC.

As DNA, the CDR3 is TGTGCCAGCAGTCTACAGGGGGCAATAAACATTCAGTACTTC. Translated, it gives CASSLQGAINIQYF. The gene calls are TRBV2 and TRBJ2-4; 9 positions agree with TRBD1. CDR3 length: 14 amino acids. CDR1 is SNHLY, CDR2 FYNNEI, per germline. Trimming removed 5 bases from V and 6 bases from J; junction bases left unmatched: 5.

This clone has just a few counts. This rearrangement joins TRBV3-1 (or the pseudogene TRBV3-2) to TRBJ1-2; tentatively, D is TRBD1 (5 bases). The CDR3 runs 15 residues. The germline CDR1 and CDR2 sequences are LGHDT and YNNKEL (reference sequence). V was trimmed by 2 bases and J by 4 bases, leaving 14 bases between them. The CDR3 spells CASSQNRDSGYGYTF. The CDR3 nucleotides are TGTGCCAGCAGCCAAAACAGAGACAGTGGCTATGGCTACACCTTC.

There are a few counts of this clone. The chain has TRBV6-1 and TRBJ2-3, with unresolved D. Between the trimmed V and J ends, which lost 2 bases and 7 bases, there was a span of 7 bases. The CDR3 has 12 amino acids. Per the germline V gene, CDR1 is MNHNS and CDR2 is SASEGT. In nucleotides, the CDR3 is TGTGCCAGCAGTGAAAACGGTTATACGCAGTATTTT. This encodes CASSENGYTQYF.

The chain joins TRBV2 to TRBJ2-7, with TRBD1 identical over 12 bases. V was clipped by 6 bases and J by 4 bases; unmatched bases: 7. The CDR3 runs 15 residues. Germline CDR1 reads SNHLY; CDR2 reads FYNNEI. The CDR3 loop reads CASSPPGQGAYEQYF. CDR3 nucleotide sequence: TGTGCCAGCAGCCCTCCGGGACAGGGGGCTTACGAGCAGTACTTC.